Below are 18 T cell receptor beta chains sequenced from a single sample in a study of blood T cell repertoires in COVID-19. Generated by immunoSEQ multiplex PCR, the TCRdb table keeps only in-frame clones and is missing some. This table has about 50,000 clones, about 82% appearing once. Sequencing used peripheral blood. The receptors derive from an older woman with acute or convalescent COVID-19.

The chain has TRBV18 and TRBJ1-1, with unresolved D. Trimming stripped 5 bases from V and 6 bases from J, with 16 bases between. The CDR3 loop spans 14 amino acids. Germline V gene data show CDR1 as KGHSH and CDR2 as LQKENI. The CDR3 protein is CASSALSLFAEAFF. CDR3 DNA sequence: TGTGCCAGCTCAGCATTGTCACTTTTCGCTGAAGCTTTCTTT.

This chain connects TRBV6-5 to TRBJ1-1; D is perhaps TRBD1 (6 bases). The CDR3 is 14 amino acids. Germline CDR1 and CDR2: MNHEY and SVGAGI. Deletions cut 8 bases from V and 0 bases from J, with 13 bases between. The CDR3 spells CASGTQYMNTEAFF. The CDR3 bases are TGTGCCAGCGGGACACAATACATGAACACTGAAGCTTTCTTT.

This clone came up once. The chain uses TRBV29-1 and TRBJ2-6, with 8 bases fitting TRBD1. The CDR3 length is 15 residues. After removal of 6 bases from V and 0 bases from J, the junction contained 4 bases not matched to a gene. Germline CDR1 SQVTM, CDR2 ANQGSEA. CDR3 sequence reads: CSVEDRASGANVLTF. The CDR3, as DNA: TGCAGCGTCGAGGACAGGGCCTCTGGGGCCAACGTCCTGACTTTC.

The chain employs TRBV7-2 and TRBJ1-2, with TRBD1 as a possible D gene (6 bases). This CDR3 spans 13 amino acids. Looked up from germline, CDR1 is SGHTA and CDR2 is FQGNSA. Deletions cut 2 bases from V and 8 bases from J, with 12 bases between. For the CDR3, the DNA is TGTGCCAGCAGCTTATGGACAGCGGAAGGCTACACCTTC. Translation: CASSLWTAEGYTF.

The chain carries TRBV5-5 and TRBJ1-6, with 9 bases that match TRBD1. Per germline, CDR1 SGHKS and CDR2 YYEKEE (reference sequence). CDR3 length equals 18 residues. The J segment lost 6 bases and the V segment lost 4 bases, leaving 14 bases of the junction unmatched. CDR3 amino acids: CASSLGPGTGFGNSPLHF. DNA for the CDR3: TGTGCCAGCAGCCTGGGTCCCGGGACAGGGTTCGGTAATTCACCCCTCCACTTT.

This clone was recorded a few times. The V call is TRBV6-1, the J call TRBJ2-1; TRBD1 is a possible D gene (5 bases). The germline V and J ends were trimmed by 2 bases and 3 bases, with 11 bases remaining between them. The CDR3 is 15 residues long. Germline V gene data show CDR1 as MNHNS and CDR2 as SASEGT. CDR3 nucleotides: TGTGCCAGCAGTGAAATGTCAGGGCTCTACAATGAGCAGTTCTTC. It translates to CASSEMSGLYNEQFF.

This rearrangement joins TRBV24-1 to TRBJ1-2; TRBD1 matches at 8 bases. The CDR3 is 15 residues long. With V trimmed by 4 bases and J by 4 bases, 7 bases remained unmatched. Germline CDR1 and CDR2: KGHDR and SFDVKD. CDR3 sequence (DNA): TGTGCCACCAGTGACCATAGGACAGGGCCCTATGGCTACACCTTC. This encodes CATSDHRTGPYGYTF.

The V and J genes are TRBV15 and TRBJ2-7; D possibly corresponds to TRBD1 (6 bases). This CDR3 spans 16 amino acids. Between the trimmed V and J ends, which lost 5 bases and 3 bases, there was a span of 20 bases. Germline CDR1 LNHNV, CDR2 YYDKDF (reference sequence). The CDR3 region has the DNA TGTGCCACCAGCGCCCAGTTGGAGACAGGCGGCTACGAGCAGTACTTC. Protein: CATSAQLETGGYEQYF.

This chain uses TRBV6-5 with TRBJ1-1; 11 bases map to TRBD1. The CDR3 has 13 residues. The trim removed 8 bases at V and 1 base at J, leaving 0 bases unmatched. Germline V gives CDR1 MNHEY, CDR2 SVGAGI. The CDR3 spells CASGQGANTEAFF. Written as DNA, the CDR3 is TGTGCCAGCGGACAGGGGGCGAACACTGAAGCTTTCTTT.

V usage is TRBV30 and J usage is TRBJ2-3; possible D gene TRBD2, 5 bases. V lost 5 bases and J lost 2, with 11 bases in between. Germline CDR1 reads GTSNPN; CDR2 reads SVGIG (reference sequence). The CDR3 sequence is 13 residues long. The CDR3 here is CAWQRAATDTQYF. In DNA form, the CDR3 reads TGTGCCTGGCAGAGGGCGGCCACAGATACGCAGTATTTT.

The sample holds a few counts of this clone. The gene calls are TRBV3-1 (or the pseudogene TRBV3-2) and TRBJ1-1; D is possibly TRBD1 (6 bases). This CDR3 has 18 residues. Per germline, CDR1 LGHDT and CDR2 YNNKEL (reference sequence). Trimming left V 0 bases short and J 0 bases short, with 17 bases between. CDR3 in amino acids: CASSQDGIGQLMNTEAFF. CDR3 DNA: TGTGCCAGCAGCCAAGATGGTATCGGACAGCTTATGAACACTGAAGCTTTCTTT.

The chain is built from TRBV11-1 and TRBJ1-1; tentative D call: TRBD1 (5 bases). The CDR3 extends over 14 amino acids. CDR1 is SGHAT, CDR2 FQDESV, per germline (reference sequence). V was trimmed by 1 base and J by 5 bases, leaving 11 bases between them. The CDR3 is CASSLGRGGTEAFF. The CDR3 nucleotides are TGTGCCAGCAGCTTAGGGAGGGGAGGGACTGAAGCTTTCTTT. Complete variable domain (other parts from reference TRBV11-1 and TRBJ1-1): EAEVAQSPRYKITEKSQAVAFWCDPISGHATLYWYRQILGQGPELLVQFQDESVVDDSQLPKDRFSAERLKGVDSTLKIQPAELGDSAMYLCASSLGRGGTEAFFGQGTRLTVV.

The chain has TRBV6-5 and TRBJ1-2; D may be TRBD1 (5 bases). CDR1 is MNHEY and CDR2 is SVGAGI in the germline V gene. Trimming cost V 2 bases and J 7 bases, with 20 bases left between them. This CDR3 spans 16 amino acids. The CDR3: CASSYSSRVSPGGYTF. In DNA, the CDR3 is TGTGCCAGCAGTTACAGCTCCAGGGTCTCGCCAGGTGGCTACACCTTC.

This clone was picked up one time. This chain connects TRBV29-1 to TRBJ1-2; no reliable D call. Germline V gives CDR1 SQVTM, CDR2 ANQGSEA. The length of the CDR3 is 12 residues. V was shortened by 0 bases and J by 3 bases, with 5 bases between the two germline ends. The CDR3 nucleotides read TGCAGCGTTGAAGACTACGACTATGGCTACACCTTC. This encodes CSVEDYDYGYTF.

This chain joins TRBV23-1 and TRBJ1-2; tentative D call: TRBD1 (5 bases). TRBV23-1 is an ORF for which the function is uncertain. The CDR3 is 15 residues long. V gave up 3 bases and J gave up 7 bases, with 18 bases separating them. CDR3 bases: TGCGCCAGCAGTCAGCCTGGGGCCACCGGTAGTGGCTACACCTTC. Translation gives CASSQPGATGSGYTF.

This clone was recorded once. V and J are TRBV3-1 (or the pseudogene TRBV3-2) and TRBJ1-1; 7 nucleotides align to TRBD1. Germline CDR1 LGHDT, CDR2 YNNKEL (reference sequence). The ends lost 3 bases at V and 1 base at J; junction bases unmatched: 5. The CDR3 runs to 15 residues. In DNA form, the CDR3 reads TGTGCCAGCAGCCATAGGGACAGACAGAACACTGAAGCTTTCTTT. Its protein is CASSHRDRQNTEAFF.

CDR3 residues: CASNEDGVRETQYF. The CDR3 DNA reads as TGTGCCAGCAACGAGGACGGGGTTCGGGAGACCCAGTACTTC. This sequence joins TRBV9 and TRBJ2-5, with TRBD2 as a possible D gene (5 bases). There are 14 residues in the CDR3. Between the trimmed V and J ends, which lost 6 bases and 5 bases, there was a span of 17 bases. Per germline, CDR1 SGDLS and CDR2 YYNGEE.

The chain carries TRBV7-8 and TRBJ1-2; no firm D call. The CDR3 has 12 residues. Deletions cut 5 bases from V and 8 bases from J, with 12 bases between. The germline V gene encodes CDR1 SGHVS and CDR2 FQNEAQ. CDR3 coding DNA: TGTGCCAGCAGCGTCGGGAACTGGGGCTACACCTTC. Its translation: CASSVGNWGYTF.